This T cell receptor (beta chain) was recorded in a study of blood T cells in healthy people across ages. Notes on the study in general: It was held that diversity estimates obtained from one million T cells represented underestimates. Relative to aged donors, long-lived donors carried more naive CD4+ cells and displayed higher diversity.

Germline lookup yields CDR1 KGHSH and CDR2 LQKENI. This CDR3 region has 16 residues. Combining a sample-barcoded 5' primer with a J-beta primer mix, a second PCR ran for roughly 7 to 11 cycles. There were at least 3 million CDR3-containing paired-end reads obtained from each sample. TCRdb analysed the 5' RACE reads with MiXCR anew, one entry per CDR3 protein. The profile shows fewer than 2,000,000 distinct CDR3 sequences, around 40% of them singletons. Points on this clonotype: The antigen remains undetermined.

Source material: blood. This sequence joins TRBV18 and TRBJ2-1, with D unresolved. The J call may be mistaken, given a closer DNA end match to TRBJ2-7. The TCR was taken from a human donor in good health. The CDR3 DNA reads TGTGCCAGCTCACCGGCTTTAGGTGGGTTTAAGGATGAGCAGTACTTC. Its protein product is CASSPALGGFKDEQYF.